This T cell receptor (beta chain) was recovered during a study of shared clonotypes between healthy human individuals. Broader study findings: A limitation of the genetic and exposure-history diversity represented arose from few donors.

Ten immunoSEQ deep assay plates were used to sequence unsorted PBMC DNA. Assay: immunoSEQ multiplex PCR; the TCRdb copy retains only in-frame clones and omits some. This sample yields over 400,000 clones, of which approximately 78% are seen a single time; 12% belongs to the top ten. To note about this clone: Its matching antigen is unknown.

The sequence was collected from a woman in her 40s in good health. Some clones in this sample may be carry-over from other donors' samples. Sample: PBMCs.

CDR3 coding DNA: TGTGCCAGCAGCCTCGGGGAGACCCAGTACTTC. Translation gives CASSLGETQYF. The chain joins TRBV4-2 to TRBJ2-5; unclear D gene. The CDR3 loop spans 11 amino acids. Germline CDR1 and CDR2: LGHNA and YNFKEQ. V lost 4 bases and J 5 bases, leaving 5 bases between the germline ends.